This T cell receptor (beta chain) was retrieved from a study of T-cell reconstitution after alpha-beta-depleted transplantation in children. Study findings and constraints: T-cell counts and diversity at one year post-transplant came mainly from newly produced T cells.

Library preparation (for TCRbeta) was performed with unique molecular identifiers. TCRdb processed the PCR reads anew with MiXCR; each CDR3 protein has one entry. The sample lists 490,000 or so distinct CDR3 sequences; roughly a tenth were seen once. The CDR3 totals 14 residues. Trimming cost V 2 bases and J 5 bases, with 13 bases left between them. About this clonotype: Antigen specificity is unknown. This may stem from a read error, because a much larger clone lies one nucleotide away.

The genes are TRBV12-3 or TRBV12-4 and TRBJ2-7; D may be TRBD1 (6 bases). The sample was PBMCs, taken before TCRalphabeta/CD19-depleted stem cell transplant. The receptor comes from a child aged 2 to 15 with inherited bone marrow failure, due to receive a stem cell transplant. As DNA, the CDR3 is TGTGCCAGCAGTTTAAGGGGGAAGAGCCACGAGCAGTACTTC. This translates into CASSLRGKSHEQYF.